This TCR beta chain stems from a study of T-cell memory formation after mild COVID-19. The overall study: TCR clusters were largely donor specific.

Broader study findings: The authors did not confirm SARS-CoV-2 specificity of second-wave clones peaking day 37. Of the contracting clones, CD4+ ones lay mainly in CM and EM, and CD8+ ones in EMRA.

Amplification by 5'RACE using constant-segment primers produced TCR alpha and TCR beta cDNA libraries that carried sample barcodes and UMIs. From the 5' RACE reads, TCRdb called clonotypes with MiXCR, one entry per CDR3 protein. The profile shows hundreds of thousands of distinct CDR3 sequences, roughly 18% of them singletons. The CDR3 extends over 13 amino acids. V lost 6 bases and J lost 4; bases outside the gene matches: 5. This clonotype was observed a handful of times. Its target is unknown. V is TRBV12-3 or TRBV12-4 and J is TRBJ2-7, with 8 bases identical to TRBD1. The receptor was isolated from an adult woman who had mild COVID-19 (a few samples of this study predate the infection). Cell type and time point are not known. Material: PBMCs or a T cell subset sorted from them (not recorded which). CDR3 protein: CASRRDRHYEQYF. CDR3 nucleotides: TGTGCCAGCAGAAGGGACAGGCATTACGAGCAGTACTTC.